The sequence of this T cell receptor beta chain was determined in a study of blood T cell repertoires in COVID-19. Overall study: Acute and convalescent COVID-19 specimens originated in the United States, Italy and Spain. From T cells, B-cell-depleted T cells, or PBMCs came the material, which was cDNA or gDNA.

Source study methods: Reference gene primers were amplified, and this amplification served to estimate nucleated cell counts. Here immunoSEQ multiplex PCR was the method, and the copy in TCRdb shows in-frame clones only, minus some. V, J and clone size are taken as reported in that table, and D and trimming were inferred from the DNA itself. The sample lists 40,000 to 50,000 clones, 70% to 90% occurring once. This CDR3 has 14 amino acids. This receptor was taken from a human donor in a cohort sampled during active COVID-19. What was sequenced was peripheral blood. The chain combines TRBV21-1 with TRBJ2-7; TRBD2, the table's D call, was not compared with the DNA. TRBV21-1 is marked as a pseudogene. CDR3 nucleotide sequence: TGTGCCAGCAGCAATAGCGGGAGCAACGACGAGCAGTACTTC. Protein product: CASSNSGSNDEQYF.